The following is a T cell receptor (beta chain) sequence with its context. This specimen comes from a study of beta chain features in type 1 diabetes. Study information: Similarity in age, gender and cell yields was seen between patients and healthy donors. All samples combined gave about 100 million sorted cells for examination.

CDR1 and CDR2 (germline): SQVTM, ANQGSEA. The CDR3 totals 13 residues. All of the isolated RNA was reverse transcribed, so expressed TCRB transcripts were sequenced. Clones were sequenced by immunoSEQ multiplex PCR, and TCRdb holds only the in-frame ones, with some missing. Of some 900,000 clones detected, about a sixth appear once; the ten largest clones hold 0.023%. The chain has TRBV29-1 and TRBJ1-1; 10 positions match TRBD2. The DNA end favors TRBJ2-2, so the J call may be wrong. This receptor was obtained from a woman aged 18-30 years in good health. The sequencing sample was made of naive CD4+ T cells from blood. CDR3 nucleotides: TGCAGCGTTCGGAGCGGGAGGGCCGGGGAGCTGTTTTTT. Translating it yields CSVRSGRAGELFF.